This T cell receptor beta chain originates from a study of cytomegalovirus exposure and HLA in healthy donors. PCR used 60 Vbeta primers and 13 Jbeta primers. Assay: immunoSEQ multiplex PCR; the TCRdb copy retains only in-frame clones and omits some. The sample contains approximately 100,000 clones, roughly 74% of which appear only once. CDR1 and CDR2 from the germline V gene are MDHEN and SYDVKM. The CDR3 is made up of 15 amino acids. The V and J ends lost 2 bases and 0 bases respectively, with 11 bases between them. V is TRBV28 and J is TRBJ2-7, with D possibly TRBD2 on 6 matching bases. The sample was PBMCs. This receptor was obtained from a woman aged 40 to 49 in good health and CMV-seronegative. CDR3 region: CASSLMGRPSYEQYF. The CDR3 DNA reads TGTGCCAGCAGTTTAATGGGGAGGCCCTCCTACGAGCAGTACTTC.